The 17 T cell receptor beta chains given below trace back to one sample, sequenced in a study of blood T cell repertoires in COVID-19. The assay was immunoSEQ multiplex PCR, and TCRdb's table has in-frame clones only and misses some. The data show about 330,000 clones, around 92% seen once. The material sequenced was peripheral blood. The receptors originated from a man aged 18 to 30 who had recovered from COVID-19.

The chain carries TRBV19 and TRBJ2-7; 8 bases match TRBD2. The CDR3 is 14 amino acids. Trimming cost V 4 bases and J 3 bases; bases outside gene matches: 5. CDR1 LNHDA and CDR2 SQIVND come from the germline V gene (reference sequence). CDR3 nucleotide sequence: TGTGCCAGTAGTACTTCCGGGACTAGCTACGAGCAGTACTTC. Its translation: CASSTSGTSYEQYF.

This clone was seen many times. V usage is TRBV5-4 and J usage is TRBJ1-1; D is perhaps TRBD1 (6 bases). Germline CDR1 and CDR2: SGHNT and YYREEE (reference sequence). The CDR3 totals 15 residues. V lost 4 bases, J lost 5 bases, and 18 bases lay in between. CDR3 nucleotides: TGTGCCAGCAGCCGGTCCACAGGGTCTTGGACTGAAGCTTTCTTT. Translated, it gives CASSRSTGSWTEAFF. Complete variable domain (other parts from reference TRBV5-4 and TRBJ1-1): ETGVTQSPTHLIKTRGQQVTLRCSSQSGHNTVSWYQQALGQGPQFIFQYYREEENGRGNFPPRFSGLQFPNYSSELNVNALELDDSALYLCASSRSTGSWTEAFFGQGTRLTVV.

The rearrangement links TRBV5-1 to TRBJ2-1; the match to TRBD2 covers 13 bases. The CDR3 extends over 17 amino acids. CDR1 SGHRS and CDR2 YFSETQ come from the germline V gene. After removal of 0 bases from V and 9 bases from J, the junction contained 9 bases not matched to a gene. CDR3 sequence reads: CASSLESGTSGKGEQFF. CDR3 bases: TGCGCCAGCAGCTTGGAATCCGGGACTAGCGGGAAGGGTGAGCAGTTCTTC.

This clone was observed a single time. This sequence joins TRBV7-3 and TRBJ2-3; D perhaps matches TRBD1 (6 bases). Trimming stripped 5 bases from V and 4 bases from J, with 13 bases between. Germline V lookup: CDR1 SGHTA, CDR2 FQGTGA. The CDR3 runs to 14 residues. For the CDR3, the DNA is TGTGCCAGCAGCCCGCAGACAGGCCCAGATACGCAGTATTTT. Protein sequence: CASSPQTGPDTQYF.

The chain recombines TRBV9 with TRBJ1-1; D gene uncertain. Germline CDR1 is SGDLS and CDR2 is YYNGEE. V lost 0 bases to trimming and J lost 7 bases, with 13 bases between them. The CDR3 sequence is 14 residues long. The CDR3 nucleotides are TGTGCCAGCAGCGTAGGGGCAGAGCTCAGTGAAGCTTTCTTT. Translation: CASSVGAELSEAFF. Together with reference TRBV9 and TRBJ1-1, the CDR3 gives the full variable domain: DSGVTQTPKHLITATGQRVTLRCSPRSGDLSVYWYQQSLDQGLQFLIQYYNGEERAKGNILERFSAQQFPDLHSELNLSSLELGDSALYFCASSVGAELSEAFFGQGTRLTVV.

This chain joins TRBV28 and TRBJ2-7; TRBD1 agrees at 7 bases. Germline V CDR1 and CDR2: MDHEN, SYDVKM. Trimming took 2 bases from V and 5 from J; bases not matched to a gene: 15. The CDR3 contains 17 residues. The CDR3: CASSLPQGDWGSDEQYF. The CDR3 nucleotides are TGTGCCAGCAGTTTACCTCAGGGGGATTGGGGCTCGGACGAGCAGTACTTC.

This rearrangement joins TRBV27 to TRBJ2-7; 8 positions agree with TRBD2. The length of the CDR3 is 14 residues. CDR1 and CDR2 from the germline V gene are MNHEY and SMNVEV (reference sequence). J gave up 0 bases and V 6 bases, and 4 bases lay outside the gene matches. The CDR3 sequence: CASSLAGDSYEQYF. DNA of the CDR3: TGTGCCAGCAGCCTAGCGGGCGACTCCTACGAGCAGTACTTC.

V gene TRBV6-6 combines with J gene TRBJ2-1, with 12 positions matching TRBD2. This CDR3 is 15 amino acids long. V lost 5 bases and J lost 8; bases outside the gene matches: 7. Germline CDR1 MNHNY, CDR2 SVGAGI (reference sequence). The CDR3 bases are TGTGCCAGCAGTCCTTCGGGACTAGCGGGTTATGAGCAGTTCTTC. This translates into CASSPSGLAGYEQFF.

This sequence joins TRBV5-1 and TRBJ1-2, with 7 bases aligning to TRBD1. CDR3 length: 13 residues. The J segment lost 8 bases and the V segment lost 4 bases, leaving 8 bases of the junction unmatched. Germline V gene sequence: CDR1 SGHRS, CDR2 YFSETQ. The CDR3 DNA sequence: TGCGCCAGCAGCACGACAGGGATAGGCGGCTACACCTTC. This translates into CASSTTGIGGYTF.

The V and J genes are TRBV14 and TRBJ1-5, with D tentatively TRBD1 (6 bases). The CDR3 runs to 14 residues. Looked up from germline, CDR1 is SGHDN and CDR2 is FVKESK. Trimming stripped 1 base from V and 3 bases from J, with 7 bases between. For the CDR3, the DNA is TGTGCCAGCAGCCAAGCAGGGGTCAATCAGCCCCAGCATTTT. Its translation: CASSQAGVNQPQHF.

The chain combines TRBV4-1 with TRBJ2-5, with D possibly being TRBD2 (6 bases). The V gene lost 5 bases and the J gene lost 3 bases, with 13 bases spanning the gap. This CDR3 is 14 amino acids long. Germline V lookup: CDR1 MGHRA, CDR2 YSYEKL. The CDR3 sequence is CASSFGGPEETQYF. The CDR3 DNA follows: TGCGCCAGCAGCTTCGGAGGGCCGGAAGAGACCCAGTACTTC.

V and J are TRBV2 and TRBJ1-5; D gene ambiguous. CDR1 is SNHLY, CDR2 FYNNEI, per germline. Trimming shortened V by 2 bases and J by 5 bases, and 10 bases separated the two germline ends. The CDR3 runs 14 residues. DNA of the CDR3: TGTGCCAGCAGTGAACTCACAGTCGATCAGCCCCAGCATTTT. It is translated as CASSELTVDQPQHF. Full variable domain (rest looked up from reference TRBV2 and TRBJ1-5): EPEVTQTPSHQVTQMGQEVILRCVPISNHLYFYWYRQILGQKVEFLVSFYNNEISEKSEIFDDQFSVERPDGSNFTLKIRSTKLEDSAMYFCASSELTVDQPQHFGDGTRLSIL.

The V and J genes are TRBV27 and TRBJ1-2; the D gene is possibly TRBD1 (6 bases). The germline CDR1 and CDR2 sequences are MNHEY and SMNVEV (reference sequence). Trimming cost V 1 base and J 2 bases, with 14 bases left between them. The CDR3 contains 16 residues. The CDR3 DNA reads TGTGCCAGCAGTTTATGGAACGGGGGGCTCAACTATGGCTACACCTTC. It yields the protein CASSLWNGGLNYGYTF.

The V gene is TRBV11-1, the J gene TRBJ2-7; 7 bases line up with TRBD1. Germline V gene data show CDR1 as SGHAT and CDR2 as FQDESV (reference sequence). This CDR3 spans 15 amino acids. The V segment lost 4 bases and the J segment 3 bases; nucleotides outside the gene matches: 9. CDR3 sequence (DNA): TGTGCCAGCAGCTCCGGACAGGCCTTTTTCTACGAGCAGTACTTC. Encoded protein: CASSSGQAFFYEQYF. Based on the CDR3 plus reference TRBV11-1 and TRBJ2-7, the full variable domain is EAEVAQSPRYKITEKSQAVAFWCDPISGHATLYWYRQILGQGPELLVQFQDESVVDDSQLPKDRFSAERLKGVDSTLKIQPAELGDSAMYLCASSSGQAFFYEQYFGPGTRLTVT.

J is TRBJ2-1 and V is TRBV5-1, with a tentative D call TRBD1 (6 bases). The CDR3 runs to 14 residues. CDR1 is SGHRS, CDR2 YFSETQ, per germline. Trimming took off 7 bases at V and 5 bases at J, with 16 bases between the two ends. CDR3 sequence (DNA): TGCGCCAGCGGATCCGGGACAACCCACAATGAGCAGTTCTTC. Encoded protein: CASGSGTTHNEQFF.

The rearrangement links TRBV25-1 to TRBJ2-5; 7 bases are shared with TRBD1. The CDR3 consists of 13 residues. Germline lookup yields CDR1 MGHDK and CDR2 SYGVNS. The trim removed 7 bases at V and 2 bases at J, leaving 4 bases unmatched. The CDR3: CASKGAGQETQYF. CDR3 sequence (DNA): TGTGCCAGCAAGGGGGCAGGACAAGAGACCCAGTACTTC. The full variable domain, completed using reference TRBV25-1 and TRBJ2-5, is EADIYQTPRYLVIGTGKKITLECSQTMGHDKMYWYQQDPGMELHLIHYSYGVNSTEKGDLSSESTVSRIRTEHFPLTLESARPSHTSQYLCASKGAGQETQYFGPGTRLLVL.

In this sample, this clone turned up a few times. The chain links TRBV27 to TRBJ2-1, with D unresolved. Trimming stripped 8 bases from V and 3 bases from J, with 14 bases between. This CDR3 has 14 amino acids. Looked up from germline, CDR1 is MNHEY and CDR2 is SMNVEV (reference sequence). The CDR3 region has the DNA TGTGCCAGCGGTCCCTTCCGACTCTACAATGAGCAGTTCTTC. It encodes CASGPFRLYNEQFF.